The 24 T cell receptor beta chains listed next were all sequenced from one sample in a study of blood T cell repertoires in COVID-19 (dated by TCRdb to 2019 to 2021). Libraries were constructed by the immunoSEQ multiplex PCR assay. What TCRdb holds here is the immuneACCESS table cut down to in-frame rearrangements. Part of the clones is not present; checked against another copy, under half of the missing clones reflect an unresolved V gene, and the others are unexplained. This sample comprises about 180,000 clones, around 80% of them detected only once. Roughly 15% of the sample goes to the ten largest clones. Sequenced material: PBMCs or T cells enriched from blood (not recorded which). These receptors all stem from a man aged 45 to 65 who had recovered from COVID-19.

This clone has only a few counts. The J gene is TRBJ1-6, the V gene TRBV4-1, with 8 bases that match TRBD1. J was trimmed by 8 bases and V by 0 bases; bases with no gene match: 3. Germline loops: CDR1 MGHRA, CDR2 YSYEKL. This CDR3 is built from 15 residues. CDR3 bases: TGCGCCAGCAGCCAAGACGGACAGGGTCATTCACCCCTCCACTTT. Amino acids: CASSQDGQGHSPLHF.

The genes are TRBV7-9 and TRBJ1-5; TRBD1 agrees at 7 bases. CDR1 and CDR2 (germline): SEHNR, FQNEAQ (reference sequence). The CDR3 runs to 13 residues. V trimming: 4 bases; J trimming: 4 bases; junction bases outside the gene matches: 1. This CDR3 is CASSWDRNQPQHF. The CDR3 region has the DNA TGTGCCAGCAGCTGGGACAGAAATCAGCCCCAGCATTTT. The whole variable domain, filled in from reference TRBV7-9 and TRBJ1-5, reads DTGVSQNPRHKITKRGQNVTFRCDPISEHNRLYWYRQTLGQGPEFLTYFQNEAQLEKSRLLSDRFSAERPKGSFSTLEIQRTEQGDSAMYLCASSWDRNQPQHFGDGTRLSIL.

CDR3 region: CASSKKGLSRQEQYF. The CDR3, as DNA: TGTGCCAGCAGTAAGAAGGGACTTTCCCGGCAGGAGCAGTACTTC. The genes are TRBV6-5 and TRBJ2-7; perhaps TRBD2 as D (6 bases). The germline V gene has CDR1 MNHEY and CDR2 SVGAGI. Deletions cut 5 bases from V and 7 bases from J, with 21 bases between. The CDR3 totals 15 residues.

V is TRBV30 and J is TRBJ2-5, with a weak D call TRBD1 (5 bases). CDR1 is GTSNPN, CDR2 SVGIG, per germline (reference sequence). The CDR3 is 13 residues long. The V end was cut by 2 bases, the J end by 4 bases, with 11 bases between. The CDR3 DNA follows: TGTGCCTGGAGTTCAGGGCTGGTAGAGACCCAGTACTTC. Its translation is CAWSSGLVETQYF.

The rearrangement uses TRBV5-4 and TRBJ2-5, with 7 bases matching TRBD2. Germline CDR1 SGHNT, CDR2 YYREEE (reference sequence). Trimming at V came to 0 bases and at J to 4 bases, leaving 3 bases not matched to a gene. This CDR3 has 14 residues. For the CDR3, the DNA is TGTGCCAGCAGCTTGGCGACTAGCCGAGAGACCCAGTACTTC. Its protein is CASSLATSRETQYF.

The chain is built from TRBV18 and TRBJ1-3; D is ambiguous. The CDR3 contains 15 residues. The ends were cut back, 3 bases at V and 0 bases at J, with 9 bases in the middle. Germline V lookup: CDR1 KGHSH, CDR2 LQKENI. CDR3 protein: CASSPISYSGNTIYF. As DNA, the CDR3 is TGTGCCAGCTCACCGATCAGTTACTCTGGAAACACCATATATTTT.

V is TRBV6-4 and J is TRBJ1-1; the D is unclear. Germline V CDR1 and CDR2: MRHNA, SNTAGT. V lost 3 bases to trimming and J lost 1 base, with 6 bases between them. The CDR3 totals 13 residues. DNA for the CDR3: TGTGCCAGCAGTGAGGCAGGGAACACTGAAGCTTTCTTT. Protein product: CASSEAGNTEAFF.

The chain recombines TRBV3-1 (or the pseudogene TRBV3-2) with TRBJ2-7, with 10 bases lining up with TRBD2. The CDR3 has 14 residues. After removal of 4 bases from V and 6 bases from J, the junction contained 6 bases not matched to a gene. Germline CDR1 is LGHDT and CDR2 is YNNKEL (reference sequence). CDR3 amino acids: CASSPGGLALEQYF. The CDR3 nucleotides are TGTGCCAGCAGCCCTGGGGGACTAGCGCTCGAGCAGTACTTC.

The V call is TRBV6-5, the J call TRBJ2-7; a weak D match, TRBD1 (6 bases). Trimming stripped 8 bases from V and 4 bases from J, with 15 bases between. The CDR3 is made up of 13 amino acids. CDR1 is MNHEY and CDR2 is SVGAGI in the germline V gene. This CDR3 reads CASVRQAKYEQYF. CDR3 in DNA: TGTGCCAGCGTAAGACAGGCTAAATACGAGCAGTACTTC.

The chain combines TRBV6-2 or TRBV6-3 with TRBJ1-2, with 9 bases that match TRBD1. J lost 3 bases, V lost 6 bases, and 11 bases had no gene match. CDR1 and CDR2 (germline): MNHEY, SVGEGT. The CDR3 contains 16 residues. This CDR3 is CASSPPGQGSYYGYTF. DNA of the CDR3: TGTGCCAGCAGCCCACCGGGACAGGGTAGCTACTATGGCTACACCTTC.

CDR3 bases: TGTGCCAGCAGCGCCGCAGGGGTTTCACCCCTCCACTTT. Protein product: CASSAAGVSPLHF. The chain joins TRBV9 to TRBJ1-6, with D perhaps TRBD1 (6 bases). The CDR3 runs 13 residues. CDR1 and CDR2 from the germline V gene are SGDLS and YYNGEE. V lost 3 bases and J 9 bases, leaving 10 bases between the germline ends.

The chain carries TRBV9 and TRBJ2-7, with TRBD2 as a possible D gene (5 bases). Trimming removed 4 bases from V and 0 bases from J, with 14 bases in between. The CDR3 contains 15 residues. CDR1 is SGDLS, CDR2 YYNGEE, per germline. CDR3 in amino acids: CASSPNGLISYEQYF. The CDR3 bases are TGTGCCAGCAGCCCCAATGGACTCATCTCCTACGAGCAGTACTTC.

To note about this clone: The sample carries other DNA sequences with the same CDR3. The chain carries TRBV19 and TRBJ1-6, with TRBD1 as a possible D gene (5 bases). The ends were cut back, 3 bases at V and 4 bases at J, with 7 bases in the middle. The CDR3 contains 14 residues. CDR1 and CDR2 from the germline V gene are LNHDA and SQIVND (reference sequence). For the CDR3, the DNA is TGTGCCAGTAGTATCTCAGGGTATAATTCACCCCTCCACTTT. Translated: CASSISGYNSPLHF.

This clone was detected once. This chain links TRBV11-2 with TRBJ2-7; 10 nucleotides align to TRBD1. The CDR3 sequence is 15 residues long. V lost 5 bases, J lost 0 bases, and 4 bases stayed unmatched. The germline V gene has CDR1 SGHAT and CDR2 FQNNGV. In DNA, the CDR3 is TGTGCCAGCAGCGGCCGGGACAGGGGCTCCTACGAGCAGTACTTC. It codes for CASSGRDRGSYEQYF.

This clone was detected a few times. This sequence joins TRBV11-2 and TRBJ1-1; the D is unclear. V was clipped by 1 base and J by 1 base, with 4 bases between them. This CDR3 region has 13 residues. Per the germline V gene, CDR1 is SGHAT and CDR2 is FQNNGV. CDR3 amino acids: CASSLAGNTEAFF. The CDR3 bases are TGTGCCAGCAGCTTAGCGGGGAACACTGAAGCTTTCTTT. The variable domain in full, completed from reference TRBV11-2 and TRBJ1-1, reads EAGVAQSPRYKIIEKRQSVAFWCNPISGHATLYWYQQILGQGPKLLIQFQNNGVVDDSQLPKDRFSAERLKGVDSTLKIQPAKLEDSAVYLCASSLAGNTEAFFGQGTRLTVV.

V usage is TRBV6-5 and J usage is TRBJ1-2; D ambiguous. V was shortened by 6 bases and J by 3 bases, with 17 bases between the two germline ends. Germline V gives CDR1 MNHEY, CDR2 SVGAGI. This CDR3 spans 15 amino acids. The DNA of the CDR3 is TGTGCCAGCAGAATACTAGGGAGTCAGGACTATGGCTACACCTTC. Its translation is CASRILGSQDYGYTF.

The V and J genes are TRBV10-2 and TRBJ2-7; no definite D call. The germline V gene has CDR1 WSHSY and CDR2 SAAADI. Trimming shortened V by 3 bases and J by 7 bases, and 10 bases separated the two germline ends. The CDR3 contains 12 residues. The CDR3 loop is CASSDLLREQYF. CDR3 bases: TGCGCCAGCAGTGACCTCCTGAGGGAGCAGTACTTC.

This clone was found a few times. V gene TRBV15 combines with J gene TRBJ2-2; TRBD1 aligns across 8 bases. The junction had 7 bases not matched to a gene; V was cut back by 6 bases and J by 4 bases. The CDR3 length is 15 residues. Germline V gene data show CDR1 as LNHNV and CDR2 as YYDKDF (reference sequence). The CDR3 loop is CATSPTGAATGELFF. The CDR3 DNA reads TGTGCCACCAGTCCGACAGGGGCGGCCACCGGGGAGCTGTTTTTT.

The V gene is TRBV19, the J gene TRBJ1-2; possibly TRBD1 for D (6 bases). Trimming pared 8 bases from V and 4 bases from J, leaving 8 bases between. CDR1 and CDR2 (germline): LNHDA, SQIVND (reference sequence). The CDR3 runs to 11 residues. The CDR3 sequence is CASRTAYGYTF. The CDR3 coding sequence is TGTGCCAGTCGGACAGCCTATGGCTACACCTTC.

This rearrangement joins TRBV7-9 to TRBJ2-7; 9 positions agree with TRBD1. The CDR3 has 14 residues. CDR1 SEHNR and CDR2 FQNEAQ come from the germline V gene (reference sequence). The V gene end was trimmed by 5 bases and the J gene end by 7 bases; junction bases not matched to a gene: 9. The CDR3 DNA reads TGTGCCAGCAGCCCGGGACAGGGCCTTCGGGAGCAGTACTTC. As protein: CASSPGQGLREQYF.

This rearrangement joins TRBV3-1 (or the pseudogene TRBV3-2) to TRBJ1-6; TRBD1 aligns across 9 bases. The germline CDR1 and CDR2 sequences are LGHDT and YNNKEL (reference sequence). This CDR3 is built from 18 residues. Losses at the gene ends were 4 bases for V and 6 bases for J; bases not matched to a gene: 13. The CDR3 region has the DNA TGTGCCAGCAGCCGCGTCCTAGGAGGGACAGGGCTTAATTCACCCCTCCACTTT. Protein product: CASSRVLGGTGLNSPLHF.

This clone was observed once. This rearrangement joins TRBV5-1 to TRBJ2-2; D perhaps matches TRBD2 (5 bases). V was clipped by 2 bases and J by 6 bases, with 8 bases between them. The germline V gene encodes CDR1 SGHRS and CDR2 YFSETQ. The CDR3 loop spans 13 amino acids. The CDR3 nucleotides read TGCGCCAGCAGCTTCGGGGAACCCGGGGAGCTGTTTTTT. Its protein product is CASSFGEPGELFF.

The V gene is TRBV6-6, the J gene TRBJ2-7; D might be TRBD2 (5 bases). Germline CDR1 reads MNHNY; CDR2 reads SVGAGI (reference sequence). The CDR3 sequence is 13 residues long. Trimming removed 2 bases at V and 5 bases at J, with 10 bases between. The CDR3 sequence: CASSYEGSDEQYF. The DNA of the CDR3 is TGTGCCAGCAGTTACGAAGGGAGCGACGAGCAGTACTTC.

In this sample, this clone turned up a few times. The rearrangement uses TRBV29-1 and TRBJ1-1; possible D gene TRBD1, 6 bases. Trimming stripped 6 bases from V and 1 base from J, with 12 bases between. The CDR3 sequence is 13 residues long. Germline-derived CDR1 and CDR2 are SQVTM and ANQGSEA. CDR3 loop: CSVTRTANTEAFF. CDR3 DNA: TGCAGCGTAACCCGGACAGCGAACACTGAAGCTTTCTTT.